A single sample is the source of the 26 T cell receptor beta chains below, sequenced in a study of cytomegalovirus exposure and HLA in healthy donors. The table came from immunoSEQ multiplex PCR; TCRdb's copy has only in-frame clones and leaves some out. The table records around 150,000 clones, 85% of them present only once. The sample consisted of PBMCs. Source of these receptors: a man younger than 45 in good health and CMV-seropositive.

The chain combines TRBV7-2 with TRBJ2-3; 7 nucleotides line up with TRBD1. In germline, CDR1 is SGHTA, CDR2 FQGNSA. V lost 5 bases to trimming and J lost 1 base; unmatched junction nucleotides: 9. The CDR3 consists of 16 residues. The CDR3 is CASSPNPQGGTDTQYF. The CDR3 DNA sequence: TGTGCCAGCAGCCCAAACCCCCAGGGGGGCACAGATACGCAGTATTTT.

This chain connects TRBV27 to TRBJ2-7, with a tentative D call TRBD1 (6 bases). Trimming cost V 5 bases and J 0 bases, with 20 bases left between them. Germline-derived CDR1 and CDR2 are MNHEY and SMNVEV (reference sequence). This CDR3 is 17 amino acids long. This CDR3 is CASSPERSQGFSYEQYF. In DNA, the CDR3 is TGTGCCAGCAGTCCCGAACGATCACAGGGTTTCTCCTACGAGCAGTACTTC.

The V and J genes are TRBV19 and TRBJ2-3, with D unresolved. The CDR3 is 13 residues long. The germline V and J ends were trimmed by 3 bases and 8 bases, with 12 bases remaining between them. CDR1 is LNHDA, CDR2 SQIVND, per germline (reference sequence). In DNA, the CDR3 is TGTGCCAGTAGTATCCCAGCCGGCGGTACGCAGTATTTT. As protein: CASSIPAGGTQYF.

This rearrangement joins TRBV6-5 to TRBJ2-3; D is possibly TRBD1 (6 bases). Trimming removed 5 bases at V and 0 bases at J, with 12 bases between. This CDR3 spans 15 amino acids. The germline CDR1 and CDR2 sequences are MNHEY and SVGAGI. Here the CDR3 DNA reads TGTGCCAGCAGTCGGGACACGCCTAGCACAGATACGCAGTATTTT. Protein: CASSRDTPSTDTQYF.

The chain uses TRBV27 and TRBJ1-3, with D possibly TRBD1 on 6 matching bases. Germline V gene sequence: CDR1 MNHEY, CDR2 SMNVEV (reference sequence). The CDR3 covers 17 residues. The ends were cut back, 6 bases at V and 0 bases at J, with 18 bases in the middle. The CDR3, as DNA: TGTGCCAGCAGCCCACACCCAACAGGGAGCTCTGGAAACACCATATATTTT. Translating it yields CASSPHPTGSSGNTIYF.

This chain links TRBV19 with TRBJ1-2; D might be TRBD1 (5 bases). Per germline, CDR1 LNHDA and CDR2 SQIVND (reference sequence). This CDR3 has 14 residues. The germline V and J ends were trimmed by 7 bases and 1 base, with 13 bases remaining between them. The DNA for the CDR3 is TGTGCCAGTACTCGGGCAGGGCGTAACTATGGCTACACCTTC. This translates into CASTRAGRNYGYTF.

This chain links TRBV4-1 with TRBJ1-1; D is uncertain. Trimming removed 4 bases at V and 0 bases at J, with 12 bases between. Germline loops: CDR1 MGHRA, CDR2 YSYEKL. CDR3 size: 15 residues. CDR3 nucleotides: TGCGCCAGCAGCCCCTTGGGAGGGATGAACACTGAAGCTTTCTTT. Protein: CASSPLGGMNTEAFF.

This clone was detected only once. The chain links TRBV9 to TRBJ2-7; a weak D match, TRBD2 (5 bases). V was trimmed by 4 bases and J by 2 bases, leaving 19 bases between them. CDR3 length: 16 amino acids. CDR1 and CDR2 from the germline V gene are SGDLS and YYNGEE. CDR3 in amino acids: CASSPSLDLPPYEQYF. For the CDR3, the DNA is TGTGCCAGCAGCCCCTCACTAGACCTCCCCCCCTACGAGCAGTACTTC.

V usage is TRBV7-9 and J usage is TRBJ1-1; D is uncertain. The CDR3 is 14 residues long. Trimming pared 1 base from V and 0 bases from J, leaving 6 bases between. The germline V gene has CDR1 SEHNR and CDR2 FQNEAQ (reference sequence). CDR3 DNA: TGTGCCAGCAGCTTAGTAAACTTGAACACTGAAGCTTTCTTT. The encoded protein is CASSLVNLNTEAFF.

The chain links TRBV6-1 to TRBJ1-5, with 9 positions matching TRBD1. The germline V gene encodes CDR1 MNHNS and CDR2 SASEGT. The CDR3 length is 14 residues. After removal of 6 bases from V and 6 bases from J, the junction contained 6 bases not matched to a gene. The CDR3 nucleotides are TGTGCCAGCAGCCGAGACAGGGGGGCTCAGCCCCAGCATTTT. It is translated as CASSRDRGAQPQHF.

The chain recombines TRBV4-3 with TRBJ2-5, with TRBD2 identical over 9 bases. This CDR3 spans 18 amino acids. Germline CDR1 is LGHNA and CDR2 is YSLEER. Germline trimming cut 0 bases from V and 5 bases from J; bases unmatched to any gene: 13. The CDR3 DNA sequence: TGCGCCAGCAGCCAAGAAGGGCTAGCGGGGAATGTGTTCGAGACCCAGTACTTC. Its protein product is CASSQEGLAGNVFETQYF.

This chain joins TRBV18 and TRBJ2-3; TRBD2 might be the D (5 bases). The CDR3 has 13 amino acids. CDR1 and CDR2 from the germline V gene are KGHSH and LQKENI. Trimming took off 4 bases at V and 2 bases at J, with 7 bases between the two ends. CDR3 sequence reads: CASSRAATDTQYF. The CDR3 nucleotides are TGTGCCAGCTCACGAGCGGCCACAGATACGCAGTATTTT.

The gene calls are TRBV11-2 and TRBJ1-2; possibly TRBD1 for D (5 bases). CDR1 is SGHAT and CDR2 is FQNNGV in the germline V gene. The CDR3 sequence is 15 residues long. The V gene lost 4 bases and the J gene lost 0 bases, with 12 bases spanning the gap. CDR3 coding DNA: TGTGCCAGCAGCTCCACCCAGGGATCTAACTATGGCTACACCTTC. Encoded protein: CASSSTQGSNYGYTF.

The chain has TRBV15 and TRBJ2-3, with TRBD1 identical over 8 bases. Germline V lookup: CDR1 LNHNV, CDR2 YYDKDF (reference sequence). The CDR3 spans 15 residues. V gave up 0 bases and J gave up 6 bases; unmatched junction bases: 5. The CDR3 DNA reads TGTGCCACCAGCAGAGACAGGAACAGGGGGGATACGCAGTATTTT. This translates into CATSRDRNRGDTQYF.

V and J are TRBV5-1 and TRBJ2-5; possibly TRBD2 for D (6 bases). The CDR3 length is 14 residues. Germline-derived CDR1 and CDR2 are SGHRS and YFSETQ. The V and J ends lost 4 bases and 5 bases respectively, with 15 bases between them. The CDR3 loop reads CASSPLGGAETQYF. CDR3 bases: TGCGCCAGCAGCCCCCTCGGGGGAGCGGAGACCCAGTACTTC.

The chain has TRBV4-3 and TRBJ2-3; 9 bases are shared with TRBD2. V shed 1 base, J shed 8 bases, and the junction held 7 bases outside the gene matches. CDR1 and CDR2 (germline): LGHNA, YSLEER. This CDR3 comprises 15 residues. CDR3 loop: CASSQAAGGPFTQYF. The DNA for the CDR3 is TGCGCCAGCAGCCAAGCTGCGGGGGGGCCGTTTACGCAGTATTTT.

This rearrangement joins TRBV29-1 to TRBJ2-3; 7 bases are a match to TRBD1. The length of the CDR3 is 15 residues. The J segment lost 0 bases and the V segment lost 4 bases, leaving 7 bases of the junction unmatched. Germline V gene lookup returns CDR1 SQVTM and CDR2 ANQGSEA. The CDR3 sequence: CSVAGTDTSTDTQYF. As DNA, the CDR3 is TGCAGCGTTGCCGGGACAGATACTAGCACAGATACGCAGTATTTT.

This rearrangement joins TRBV7-2 to TRBJ2-7, with TRBD1 as a possible D gene (6 bases). V lost 5 bases, J lost 5 bases, and 13 bases lay in between. Germline V CDR1 and CDR2: SGHTA, FQGNSA. The CDR3 length is 13 residues. The CDR3 loop is CASSRDRIDEQYF. CDR3 coding DNA: TGTGCCAGCAGCCGAGACAGGATCGACGAGCAGTACTTC. Combining the CDR3 with reference TRBV7-2 and TRBJ2-7 gives the whole variable domain GAGVSQSPSNKVTEKGKDVELRCDPISGHTALYWYRQSLGQGLEFLIYFQGNSAPDKSGLPSDRFSAERTGGSVSTLTIQRTQQEDSAVYLCASSRDRIDEQYFGPGTRLTVT.

The J gene is TRBJ2-1, the V gene TRBV29-1; 11 bases line up with TRBD2. Germline CDR1 SQVTM, CDR2 ANQGSEA. After removal of 6 bases from V and 9 bases from J, the junction contained 10 bases not matched to a gene. The CDR3 runs to 14 residues. The CDR3: CSVATSGGPGEQFF. CDR3 DNA sequence: TGCAGCGTCGCTACTAGCGGGGGACCAGGTGAGCAGTTCTTC.

The gene calls are TRBV6-6 and TRBJ1-1; D is uncertain. V gave up 0 bases and J gave up 7 bases, with 9 bases separating them. This CDR3 has 13 residues. Looked up from germline, CDR1 is MNHNY and CDR2 is SVGAGI (reference sequence). As DNA, the CDR3 is TGTGCCAGCAGTTACTCGCCAGGCCATGAAGCTTTCTTT. Translated: CASSYSPGHEAFF.

The chain uses TRBV5-4 and TRBJ2-5; 9 bases fit TRBD1. The CDR3 extends over 15 amino acids. The V gene's germline CDR1 is SGHNT and CDR2 YYREEE (reference sequence). The trim removed 4 bases at V and 3 bases at J, leaving 7 bases unmatched. The CDR3 DNA reads as TGTGCCAGCAGCGCGACGGGACAGGGTGAAGAGACCCAGTACTTC. It specifies CASSATGQGEETQYF.

The V gene is TRBV6-6, the J gene TRBJ2-1; tentatively, D is TRBD2 (5 bases). The CDR3 runs 14 residues. The V gene lost 0 bases and the J gene lost 3 bases, with 6 bases spanning the gap. Germline-derived CDR1 and CDR2 are MNHNY and SVGAGI (reference sequence). The CDR3 bases are TGTGCCAGCAGTTACTCCGGGGACTACAATGAGCAGTTCTTC. Amino acid sequence: CASSYSGDYNEQFF.

The chain is built from TRBV9 and TRBJ2-7; 9 bases fit TRBD1. V gave up 2 bases and J gave up 1 base; unmatched junction bases: 4. Germline V lookup: CDR1 SGDLS, CDR2 YYNGEE. The CDR3 spans 15 residues. The CDR3: CASSVEGTGSYEQYF. The CDR3 DNA reads as TGTGCCAGCAGCGTTGAGGGGACAGGGTCCTACGAGCAGTACTTC. Full variable domain (remainder filled in from reference TRBV9 and TRBJ2-7): DSGVTQTPKHLITATGQRVTLRCSPRSGDLSVYWYQQSLDQGLQFLIQYYNGEERAKGNILERFSAQQFPDLHSELNLSSLELGDSALYFCASSVEGTGSYEQYFGPGTRLTVT.

The chain carries TRBV11-2 and TRBJ1-2, with 8 bases lining up with TRBD1. V lost 2 bases to trimming and J lost 4 bases; unmatched junction nucleotides: 9. CDR1 SGHAT and CDR2 FQNNGV come from the germline V gene. This CDR3 has 16 amino acids. The CDR3 DNA reads TGTGCCAGCAGCTTAAGGCCCGGCACAGGGGGCTATGGCTACACCTTC. This codes for CASSLRPGTGGYGYTF.

The chain is built from TRBV15 and TRBJ2-3, with 7 nucleotides matching TRBD2. V lost 0 bases, J lost 1 base, and 10 bases stayed unmatched. The CDR3 is 18 amino acids. Germline V gene lookup returns CDR1 LNHNV and CDR2 YYDKDF (reference sequence). The chain's CDR3 is CATSRDQPPAGRTDTQYF. The CDR3 nucleotides are TGTGCCACCAGCAGAGATCAACCCCCAGCGGGGCGCACAGATACGCAGTATTTT. The full variable domain, with the rest looked up from reference TRBV15 and TRBJ2-3, is DAMVIQNPRYQVTQFGKPVTLSCSQTLNHNVMYWYQQKSSQAPKLLFHYYDKDFNNEADTPDNFQSRRPNTSFCFLDIRSPGLGDTAMYLCATSRDQPPAGRTDTQYFGPGTRLTVL.

The DNA of the CDR3 is TGTGCCAGCACTCCAAGCGGGGGGGCCTTCTACGAGCAGTACTTC. Protein product: CASTPSGGAFYEQYF. The chain uses TRBV6-5 and TRBJ2-7; 10 bases fit TRBD2. The germline V gene has CDR1 MNHEY and CDR2 SVGAGI. Trimming took 7 bases from V and 3 from J; bases not matched to a gene: 9. This CDR3 comprises 15 residues.